This T cell receptor (beta chain) came from a study of T cells in Graves' hyperthyroidism and ophthalmopathy. Findings of the study overall: Most clonotypes that expanded in the thyroid above 0.001 also showed up in blood.

This clonotype was detected a few times. Its specificity is unknown. Those patients with uncontrolled infection, other autoimmune disease, pregnancy or lactation were excluded. The germline CDR1 and CDR2 sequences are LNHDA and SQIVND (reference sequence). This CDR3 has 16 residues. The V and J ends lost 6 bases and 7 bases, in that order; junction bases with no gene match: 6. Authors of the study amplified TCR beta CDR3 regions from RNA transcripts. HTBI primers were the set used in a first-round RT-PCR of the TCR CDR3. TCRdb passed the multiplex PCR reads through MiXCR, listing each CDR3 protein once. The sample includes 600,000 to 750,000 distinct CDR3 sequences, 17% of them seen just once.

Specimen: blood. This chain connects TRBV19 to TRBJ2-2, with 15 bases lining up with TRBD2. This clonotype was sampled from a man in his fifties with Graves' hyperthyroidism. The CDR3 nucleotides are TGTGCCAGTAGCAACGTGGGACTAGCGGGAGGCGGGGAGCTGTTTTTT. Protein sequence: CASSNVGLAGGGELFF.